The next 12 T cell receptor beta chains were all read from a single sample in a study of monozygotic twins with inflammatory bowel disease. TCRdb reprocessed the 5' RACE reads and reports one entry per CDR3 protein, with no DNA. Seen in this sample are 200,000 to 250,000 distinct CDR3 sequences; the ten most common clones hold approximately 1.6%. The specimen was blood. The origin of the receptors is a human donor with ulcerative colitis or Crohn's disease, or a healthy co-twin of an affected twin (not recorded which).

This chain connects TRBV10-3 to TRBJ1-1. Germline assignment: CDR1 ENHRY and CDR2 SYGVKD. This CDR3 is 15 amino acids long. CDR3 region: CAISSQAPAAGEAFF.

V gene TRBV12-3 or TRBV12-4 combines with J gene TRBJ2-7. This CDR3 has 12 amino acids. CDR3 residues: CASSLYGHEQYF.

V is TRBV7-9 and J is TRBJ1-1. Germline V gene sequence: CDR1 SEHNR, CDR2 FQNEAQ (reference sequence). This CDR3 has 14 residues. This CDR3 reads CASSPGTWAREAFF.

This chain links TRBV2 with TRBJ2-1; with no DNA, the TCRdb D assignment of TRBD1 cannot be verified. The CDR3 is 15 amino acids. CDR1 and CDR2 from the germline V gene are SNHLY and FYNNEI. The CDR3 loop is CASSAPGGQYNEQFF.

This chain connects TRBV7-2 to TRBJ1-6; TCRdb gives TRBD1 as the D gene, but with no DNA this cannot be confirmed. The germline V gene encodes CDR1 SGHTA and CDR2 FQGNSA. The CDR3 covers 14 residues. CDR3: CASSGGIRAGPLHF.

V is TRBV7-9 and J is TRBJ1-5; TCRdb outputs TRBD1, but without DNA this stays unchecked. The CDR3 is 16 residues long. Germline V gene data show CDR1 as SEHNR and CDR2 as FQNEAQ (reference sequence). CDR3 region: CASSSNRDASNQPQHF.

The chain has TRBV20-1 and TRBJ1-2; without DNA, the TCRdb call of TRBD1 cannot be checked. Per the germline V gene, CDR1 is DFQATT and CDR2 is SNEGSKA (reference sequence). The CDR3 extends over 15 amino acids. CDR3 residues: CSADTGTGINYGYTF.

The chain links TRBV7-8 to TRBJ2-1; the D gene TCRdb calls, TRBD1, cannot be checked with no DNA. This CDR3 is 16 amino acids long. Germline V gene data show CDR1 as SGHVS and CDR2 as FQNEAQ. CDR3: CASSLADRAWGNEQFF.

This chain links TRBV5-1 with TRBJ2-7; TCRdb lists TRBD2, though no DNA is available to test this call. The CDR3 totals 13 residues. Germline loops: CDR1 SGHRS, CDR2 YFSETQ. The CDR3 region is CASSFEGHFEQYF. The whole variable domain, filled in from reference TRBV5-1 and TRBJ2-7, reads KAGVTQTPRYLIKTRGQQVTLSCSPISGHRSVSWYQQTPGQGLQFLFEYFSETQRNKGNFPGRFSGRQFSNSRSEMNVSTLELGDSALYLCASSFEGHFEQYFGPGTRLTVT.

The CDR3 reads CAISDYRGNQPQHF. This chain joins TRBV10-3 and TRBJ1-5; TCRdb selects TRBD1, and the lack of DNA leaves this call unchecked. Germline lookup yields CDR1 ENHRY and CDR2 SYGVKD. The CDR3 sequence is 14 residues long.

This chain connects TRBV20-1 to TRBJ1-1; absent DNA, TCRdb's TRBD1 call cannot be checked. There are 14 residues in the CDR3. Germline V gene data show CDR1 as DFQATT and CDR2 as SNEGSKA (reference sequence). Here the CDR3 reads CSAQTGRMNTEAFF.

The rearrangement links TRBV5-1 to TRBJ1-2; absent DNA, TCRdb's TRBD1 call cannot be checked. CDR1 and CDR2 from the germline V gene are SGHRS and YFSETQ. CDR3 length: 14 residues. The CDR3 reads CASSEEGRNYGYTF.